This T cell receptor (beta chain) was documented in a study of shared clonotypes between healthy human individuals. Study conclusions and caveats: Non-shared clonotypes displayed generation probabilities falling below those of clonotypes present in all four donors. Compared with memory subsets, naive subsets generally had larger estimated richness.

Researchers ran the assay at a deep level. Assay used: immunoSEQ multiplex PCR; TCRdb lists only in-frame clones, some missing. The table lists some 2.1 million clones, about 95% of them singletons. CD8 cells classed as naive were CD45RO-negative and positively selected for CCR7, excluding terminally differentiated effector memory CD45RA+ cells. V shed 3 bases and J shed 8 bases, with 10 bases lying between them. CDR3 size: 13 residues. Germline assignment: CDR1 LNHDA and CDR2 SQIVND (reference sequence). This clone came up once. Antigen specificity is unknown. Distinct nucleotide sequences in the sample also encode this CDR3.

This sequence originates from a man younger than 35 in good health. The chain combines TRBV19 with TRBJ1-4; no clear D gene. The sequencing input was naive CD8+ T cells sorted from blood. CDR3 bases: TGTGCCAGTAGTATCCGGGGAGGCGAAAAACTGTTTTTT. Amino acids: CASSIRGGEKLFF.